The 18 T cell receptor beta chains listed next were all sequenced from one sample in a study of blood T cells in healthy people across ages. A J-beta primer mix and a sample-barcoded 5' primer were used in a second PCR of about 7 to 11 cycles. TCRdb called the 5' RACE reads again in MiXCR, with one record for every CDR3 protein. Of about 1.5 million distinct CDR3 sequences listed, roughly 40% are singletons. The specimen sequenced was blood. The receptor set was obtained from a woman aged 18-35 years in good health.

V usage is TRBV4-2 and J usage is TRBJ2-1, with 8 bases lining up with TRBD2. V was clipped by 8 bases and J by 5 bases; unmatched bases: 11. Germline V gene data show CDR1 as LGHNA and CDR2 as YNFKEQ. This CDR3 contains 15 residues. The CDR3 DNA follows: TGTGCCAGCGTCGAGAGAGCGGGAGTAAACAATGAGCAGTTCTTC. Protein: CASVERAGVNNEQFF.

This clonotype was found many times. The chain joins TRBV7-2 to TRBJ2-1; 16 bases map to TRBD2. The germline CDR1 and CDR2 sequences are SGHTA and FQGNSA. The CDR3 runs to 20 residues. V shed 2 bases, J shed 7 bases, and the junction held 14 bases outside the gene matches. In DNA form, the CDR3 reads TGTGCCAGCAGCTTACCCCCCGGGACTAGCGGGGGGGCCATTAGAAATGAGCAGTTCTTC. Translating it yields CASSLPPGTSGGAIRNEQFF.

This clonotype has ten or more counts. The chain combines TRBV29-1 with TRBJ1-2, with 7 positions matching TRBD1. This CDR3 comprises 11 residues. Looked up from germline, CDR1 is SQVTM and CDR2 is ANQGSEA. Losses at the gene ends were 7 bases for V and 3 bases for J; bases not matched to a gene: 2. The CDR3 bases are TGCAGCGCAGGGGGGGACTATGGCTACACCTTC. Its translation: CSAGGDYGYTF.

The chain links TRBV28 to TRBJ1-2; D might be TRBD1 (6 bases). The CDR3 is 14 residues long. Looked up from germline, CDR1 is MDHEN and CDR2 is SYDVKM. The germline V and J ends were trimmed by 3 bases and 7 bases, with 15 bases remaining between them. CDR3 in amino acids: CASSLKGGLGGYTF. As DNA, the CDR3 is TGTGCCAGCAGTTTGAAGGGGGGCCTGGGTGGCTACACCTTC.

This rearrangement joins TRBV20-1 to TRBJ2-7, with D perhaps matching TRBD2 (6 bases). V lost 3 bases and J lost 0, with 15 bases in between. The length of the CDR3 is 15 residues. Looked up from germline, CDR1 is DFQATT and CDR2 is SNEGSKA (reference sequence). The CDR3 nucleotides are TGCAGTGCTAGGACCCTAGCGCTTAGCTCCTACGAGCAGTACTTC. It is translated as CSARTLALSSYEQYF.

This clonotype was seen a few times. CDR3 sequence (DNA): TGTGCCAGCAGCTACGAAAGCTCCTACGAGCAGTACTTC. Translated: CASSYESSYEQYF. The chain joins TRBV13 to TRBJ2-7; no reliable D call. CDR1 and CDR2 from the germline V gene are PRHDT and FYEKMQ (reference sequence). The CDR3 length is 13 residues. V lost 4 bases, J lost 0 bases, and 7 bases lay in between.

This clonotype was seen a few times. The genes are TRBV20-1 and TRBJ1-2, with TRBD1 identical over 8 bases. After removal of 6 bases from V and 13 bases from J, the junction contained 13 bases not matched to a gene. The CDR3 extends over 12 amino acids. Germline CDR1 and CDR2: DFQATT and SNEGSKA (reference sequence). The CDR3 DNA reads as TGCAGTGCCAGACAGGGGCGGGAATATGGCACCTTC. Translated, it gives CSARQGREYGTF.

The chain combines TRBV20-1 with TRBJ2-1, with D perhaps TRBD1 (6 bases). CDR3 length: 14 residues. The germline V and J ends were trimmed by 6 bases and 0 bases, with 12 bases remaining between them. CDR1 is DFQATT and CDR2 is SNEGSKA in the germline V gene (reference sequence). CDR3 loop: CSAPGQYSYNEQFF. The DNA of the CDR3 is TGCAGTGCGCCGGGACAATACTCCTACAATGAGCAGTTCTTC.

The table lists this clonotype with a few counts. The rearrangement links TRBV4-1 to TRBJ1-6; TRBD1 agrees at 8 bases. Trimming at V came to 2 bases and at J to 0 bases, leaving 12 bases not matched to a gene. CDR1 and CDR2 from the germline V gene are MGHRA and YSYEKL. This CDR3 has 20 residues. The CDR3 nucleotides read TGCGCCAGCAGCCAACCGGACAGGGACCCAAAAAGCTCCTATAATTCACCCCTCCACTTT. Protein: CASSQPDRDPKSSYNSPLHF.

Turning to this clonotype: Germline is not matched at one junction end, which may reflect a read error. This sequence joins TRBV9 and TRBJ2-5; D ambiguous. The CDR3 has 13 residues. The germline V gene has CDR1 SGDLS and CDR2 YYNGEE. CDR3 sequence reads: CASGVRVRETQYF. Written as DNA, the CDR3 is TGTGCCAGCGGCGTACGCGTTCGAGAGACCCAGTACTTC.

This clonotype was recorded at least ten times. The rearrangement joins TRBV10-2 to TRBJ2-7; 12 bases match TRBD2. The ends lost 2 bases at V and 3 bases at J; junction bases unmatched: 2. CDR1 and CDR2 from the germline V gene are WSHSY and SAAADI. CDR3 size: 15 residues. The CDR3 here is CASSEGLAGSYEQYF. The CDR3 DNA follows: TGCGCCAGCAGTGAGGGACTAGCGGGGAGCTACGAGCAGTACTTC.

This clonotype was seen a few times. The chain links TRBV4-1 to TRBJ1-5; 7 nucleotides align to TRBD1. V lost 3 bases and J lost 2; bases outside the gene matches: 10. Per germline, CDR1 MGHRA and CDR2 YSYEKL. CDR3 size: 17 residues. The CDR3 coding sequence is TGCGCCAGCAGCCAGTATCCCACAGGGGACGGCAATCAGCCCCAGCATTTT. Translated, it gives CASSQYPTGDGNQPQHF.

This clonotype appeared a few times. The J gene is TRBJ1-2, the V gene TRBV2, with TRBD1 matching over 10 bases. J was trimmed by 8 bases and V by 6 bases; bases with no gene match: 9. The CDR3 runs 14 residues. Per germline, CDR1 SNHLY and CDR2 FYNNEI. CDR3 in DNA: TGTGCCAGCAGGGGGGACAGGGGTGGAAAAGGCTACACCTTC. It yields the protein CASRGDRGGKGYTF.

The V gene is TRBV29-1, the J gene TRBJ2-1, with 7 bases aligning to TRBD1. Trimming at V came to 8 bases and at J to 3 bases, leaving 7 bases not matched to a gene. This CDR3 contains 13 residues. Germline CDR1 and CDR2: SQVTM and ANQGSEA. The CDR3 spells CSCKGAGYNEQFF. The CDR3 DNA reads as TGCAGCTGCAAGGGGGCGGGCTACAATGAGCAGTTCTTC.

The sample holds many counts of this clonotype. The chain uses TRBV4-1 and TRBJ2-1, with no clear D. This CDR3 is 11 amino acids long. Germline CDR1 and CDR2: MGHRA and YSYEKL. The V end lost 4 bases, the J end lost 7 bases, and 5 bases lay between the germline ends. The CDR3 region has the DNA TGCGCCAGCAGCCGCTCAAATGAGCAGTTCTTC. Translated, it gives CASSRSNEQFF.

The chain is built from TRBV29-1 and TRBJ1-1, with D possibly TRBD1 on 5 matching bases. The CDR3 is 13 amino acids. Between the trimmed V and J ends, which lost 3 bases and 4 bases, there was a span of 12 bases. Germline V lookup: CDR1 SQVTM, CDR2 ANQGSEA. The CDR3 bases are TGCAGCGTTGAGGTTCCCCAGGGCACTGAAGCTTTCTTT. Translation gives CSVEVPQGTEAFF. The full variable domain, in which reference TRBV29-1 and TRBJ1-1 provide the parts outside the CDR3, is SAVISQKPSRDICQRGTSLTIQCQVDSQVTMMFWYRQQPGQSLTLIATANQGSEATYESGFVIDKFPISRPNLTFSTLTVSNMSPEDSSIYLCSVEVPQGTEAFFGQGTRLTVV.

The V and J genes are TRBV6-6 and TRBJ1-2, with no clear D. Between the trimmed V and J ends, which lost 6 bases and 8 bases, there was a span of 16 bases. Looked up from germline, CDR1 is MNHNY and CDR2 is SVGAGI (reference sequence). This CDR3 has 13 amino acids. CDR3 in amino acids: CASSSGHETGYTF. In DNA, the CDR3 is TGTGCCAGCAGCTCGGGCCACGAGACCGGCTACACCTTC.

This clonotype turned up a few times. This chain joins TRBV7-2 and TRBJ1-2; TRBD1 is a possible D gene (6 bases). The CDR3 is 14 residues long. The V gene's germline CDR1 is SGHTA and CDR2 FQGNSA. With 4 bases removed from V and 3 bases from J, the gap between germline ends came to 12 bases. Written as DNA, the CDR3 is TGTGCCAGCAGCTACCAACAGGGTGACTATGGCTACACCTTC. This codes for CASSYQQGDYGYTF.